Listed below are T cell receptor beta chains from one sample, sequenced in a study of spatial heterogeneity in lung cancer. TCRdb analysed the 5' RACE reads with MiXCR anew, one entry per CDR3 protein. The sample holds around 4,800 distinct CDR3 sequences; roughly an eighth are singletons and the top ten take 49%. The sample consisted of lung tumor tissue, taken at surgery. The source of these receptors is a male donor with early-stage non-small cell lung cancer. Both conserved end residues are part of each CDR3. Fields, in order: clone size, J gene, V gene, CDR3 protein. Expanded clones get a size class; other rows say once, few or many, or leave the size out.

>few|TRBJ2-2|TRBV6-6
CATSIGTGELFF
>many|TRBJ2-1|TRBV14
CASSQISGNYNEQFF
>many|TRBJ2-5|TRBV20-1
CSARDPGRGETQYF
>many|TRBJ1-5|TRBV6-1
CASRYSNQPQHF
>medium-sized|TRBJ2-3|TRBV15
CATSTRRQATSTDTQYF
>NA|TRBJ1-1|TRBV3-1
CASSQPGNTEAFF
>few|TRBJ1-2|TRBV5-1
CASSFTTGDYGYTF
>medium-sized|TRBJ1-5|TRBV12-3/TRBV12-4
CASSSRTGYNQPQHF
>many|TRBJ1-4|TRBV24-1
CATSDPQTGGNEKLFF
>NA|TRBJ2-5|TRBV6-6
CASSYGPSETQYF
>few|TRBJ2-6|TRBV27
CASSFGRANVLTF
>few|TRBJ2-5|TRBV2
CASNRRGQETQYF
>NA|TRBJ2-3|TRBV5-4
CASSMTGEDTQYF
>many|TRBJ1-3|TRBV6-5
CASRGTMSSGNTIYF
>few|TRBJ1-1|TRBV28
CASSLSLVVRGRTNTEAFF
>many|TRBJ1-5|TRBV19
CASSIAGGRNQPQHF
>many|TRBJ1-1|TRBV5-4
CASSLGFGTGPDTEAFF
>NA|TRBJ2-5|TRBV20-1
CSASGQLGMEETQYF
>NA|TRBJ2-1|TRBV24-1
CATGTGGFNEQFF
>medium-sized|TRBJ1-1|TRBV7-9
CASSPEGTGHREVAFF
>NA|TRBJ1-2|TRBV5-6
CASSSGQNYGYTF
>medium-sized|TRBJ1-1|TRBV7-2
CASSLGGAGGAFF
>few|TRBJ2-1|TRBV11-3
CASSPPGTSGRDDNEQFF
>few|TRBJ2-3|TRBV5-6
CASSQGASGYTDTQYF
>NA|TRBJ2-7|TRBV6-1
CASSARPGDEQYF
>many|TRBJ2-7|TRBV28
CASAGQGAIYEQYF
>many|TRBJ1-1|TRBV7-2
CASSIRSIQGGTEAFF
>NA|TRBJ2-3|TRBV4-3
CASSQRPHSTDTQYF
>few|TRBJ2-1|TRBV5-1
CASSLGGLAYNEQFF
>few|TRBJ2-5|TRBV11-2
CASSPHKETQYF
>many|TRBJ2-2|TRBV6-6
CASSGRIGGGNTGELFF
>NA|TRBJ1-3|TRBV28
CASTPDTSGNTIYF
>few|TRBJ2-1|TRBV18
CASSPSSGGAYNEQFF
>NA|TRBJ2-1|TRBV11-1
CASSLKSGSVWFSSYNEQFF
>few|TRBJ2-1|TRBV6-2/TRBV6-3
CASNPRRGGDEQFF
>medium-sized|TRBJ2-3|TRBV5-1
CASSPGLLSTDTQYF
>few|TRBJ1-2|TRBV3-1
CASSQSSGYTF
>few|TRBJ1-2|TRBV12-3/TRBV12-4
CASNSRGANYGYTF
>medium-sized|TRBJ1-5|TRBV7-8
CASSPGRHNSNQPQHF
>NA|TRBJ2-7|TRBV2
CASSANPGQTYEQYF
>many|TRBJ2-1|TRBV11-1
CASSLGFGVGSNEQFF
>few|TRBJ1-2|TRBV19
CAASGTGEVYGYTF
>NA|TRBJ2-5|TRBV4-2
CASSQRGLARGETQYF
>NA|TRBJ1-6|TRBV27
CTLADYNSPLHF